This is a list of T cell receptor beta chains from one sample in a study of type 1 regulatory T cells. TCRdb reprocessed the reads with MiXCR, giving one entry per CDR3 protein. There are about 67,000 distinct CDR3 sequences in the sample; nearly 50% occur only once, and more than 2% lies in the top ten. Their antigens remain unidentified. Sequencing was carried out using cultured non-Tr1 T cells, either the whole culture or a sorted T cell fraction (not recorded which). Every receptor here comes from a human donor in good health. Both conserved end residues are part of each CDR3. The order of the fields is V gene, J gene, D gene, clone size, CDR3 length, CDR3 DNA, CDR3 protein. The D gene is left open where the match is weak. Clone size is stated in some rows and not others, as once, few, many or a class when expanded.

>TRBV5-1|TRBJ1-6|TRBD1|few|14
TGCGCCAGCAGCGAAACAGGGGGCAATTCACCCCTCCACTTT
CASSETGGNSPLHF
>TRBV5-6|TRBJ2-2|NA|NA|16
TGTGCCAGCAGCTTTGACTGGGGTCCGAACACCGGGGAGCTGTTTTTT
CASSFDWGPNTGELFF
>TRBV5-4|TRBJ1-1|TRBD1|NA|15
TGTGCCAGCAGCTTGGCGGACAGGGGAGCCACTGAAGCTTTCTTT
CASSLADRGATEAFF
>TRBV7-7|TRBJ2-5|TRBD1|NA|15
TGTGCCAGCAGCCGACAGGGGGGTTACCAAGAGACCCAGTACTTC
CASSRQGGYQETQYF
>TRBV12-3/TRBV12-4|TRBJ2-6|NA|few|15
TGTGCCAGCAGTCTGTGGGAGCTAGGGGCCAACGTCCTGACTTTC
CASSLWELGANVLTF
>TRBV11-2|TRBJ2-2|NA|NA|14
TGTGCCAGCAGCGATCTCTTGAACACCGGGGAGCTGTTTTTT
CASSDLLNTGELFF
>TRBV5-6|TRBJ1-6|NA|NA|16
TGTGCCAGCAGCCACAACCAGGACAATGGGTTTTCACCCCTCCACTTT
CASSHNQDNGFSPLHF
>TRBV7-2|TRBJ1-5|TRBD1|NA|15
TGTGCCAGCAGCGAAGGGACAGGGCACGGTCAGCCCCAGCATTTT
CASSEGTGHGQPQHF
>TRBV5-6|TRBJ2-1|NA|NA|12
TGTGCCAGCAGCTTGGAGGACAGAAGGCAGTTCTTC
CASSLEDRRQFF
>TRBV2|TRBJ1-5|NA|few|15
TGTGCCAGCAAGAGAGATAGGGTGGGGAGGCAGCCCCAGCATTTT
CASKRDRVGRQPQHF
>TRBV2|TRBJ2-2|NA|NA|14
TGTGCCAGCAGGACCGGGACACCTATCGGGGAGCTGTTTTTT
CASRTGTPIGELFF
>TRBV5-1|TRBJ1-1|NA|NA|14
TGCGCCAGCAGCTTATCGTCAGCGAACACTGAAGCTTTCTTT
CASSLSSANTEAFF
>TRBV6-5|TRBJ1-2|NA|NA|16
TGTGCCAGCAGTTACTCGGGAGAACGGGGGGGCTATGGCTACACCTTC
CASSYSGERGGYGYTF
>TRBV19|TRBJ1-1|TRBD1|few|15
TGTGCCAGTATACTCCGGGACAGGGGCCTTGCTGAAGCTTTCTTT
CASILRDRGLAEAFF
>TRBV12-3/TRBV12-4|TRBJ2-1|NA|NA|14
TGTGCCAGCAGACCCCTAGACAGCTACAATGAGCAGTTCTTC
CASRPLDSYNEQFF
>TRBV28|TRBJ2-6|NA|few|17
TGTGCCAGCACTCCCGGGACGGTAACCTCTGGGGCCAACGTCCTGACTTTC
CASTPGTVTSGANVLTF
>TRBV2|TRBJ1-2|TRBD1|few|13
TGTGCCAGCAGAGAAGTTACAGGGGAAGGCTACACCTTC
CASREVTGEGYTF
>TRBV6-2/TRBV6-3|TRBJ2-7|TRBD2|NA|14
TGTGCCAGCAGTTACACTAGCGGGGGTTACGAGCAGTACTTC
CASSYTSGGYEQYF
>TRBV6-2/TRBV6-3|TRBJ1-1|NA|NA|14
TGTGCCAGCAGTTACTGGGAAACGAACACTGAAGCTTTCTTT
CASSYWETNTEAFF
>TRBV6-5|TRBJ1-4|NA|NA|12
TGTGCCAGCGGACAGAGAAATGAAAAACTGTTTTTT
CASGQRNEKLFF
>TRBV20-1|TRBJ2-5|NA|once|14
TGCAGTGCTAGAGGTGCACAGGGTATGGGGACCCAGTACTTC
CSARGAQGMGTQYF
>TRBV7-2|TRBJ2-5|NA|once|15
TGTGCCAGCAGCCCTGGGGGACAATCGGGGGAGACCCAGTACTTC
CASSPGGQSGETQYF
>TRBV7-2|TRBJ2-5|NA|few|15
TGTGCCAGCAGCGCTAGCCATCAGGGTTGGGAGACCCAGTACTTC
CASSASHQGWETQYF
>TRBV7-2|TRBJ2-1|TRBD2|many|16
TGTGCCAGCAGCTTATCTTGGGCGGGGGGTTACAATGAGCAGTTCTTC
CASSLSWAGGYNEQFF
>TRBV7-8|TRBJ2-1|TRBD2|NA|17
TGTGCCAGCAGCTTTGCTAGCGGGGGGTATCAGTTGGGTGAGCAGTTCTTC
CASSFASGGYQLGEQFF
>TRBV5-1|TRBJ1-2|TRBD1|few|15
TGCGCCAGCAGAAACCAGGGGGGTTCTAACTATGGCTACACCTTC
CASRNQGGSNYGYTF
>TRBV19|TRBJ2-7|TRBD1|NA|14
TGTGCCAGTAGTATGCGGGACAGGTCCCACGAGCAGTACTTC
CASSMRDRSHEQYF
>TRBV27|TRBJ2-3|TRBD2|few|16
TGTGCCAGCAGTCCCCTAGCGGGGGCTGGCACAGATACGCAGTATTTT
CASSPLAGAGTDTQYF